The present entry profiles one T cell receptor beta chain with its context. This clone's antigen is unknown. The sample holds no much larger clone one base away, and base qualities are not on file. Sequencing used an Illumina NovaSeq 6000. TCRalpha and TCRbeta cDNA libraries were constructed by 5'RACE with constant-segment primers, with sample barcodes and unique molecular identifiers being introduced. Trizol reagent was used to extract RNA from every sample. The libraries were amplified in two PCR steps, and the second step added a second sample barcode and Illumina TruSeq adapters. Libraries were sequenced on an Illumina NovaSeq with 2 x 150 bp paired-end reads. Per the authors' processing: Demultiplexing of reads and collapsing into UMI-guided consensus sequences were performed with migec v1.2.7. With mixcr v2.1.11, UMI consensuses were aligned to TRA and TRB V and J templates and assembled into clonotypes. Clonotypes were classified as expanded or contracted when called significant by both edgeR and NoisET, with noise models trained on biological replicates. For edgeR calls, the cutoffs were a false discovery rate-adjusted p below 0.01 and a log2 fold-change threshold of 1. As an exploratory analysis of dynamics, max-normalized trajectories of the 1000 most abundant clonotypes were examined with PCA combined with hierarchical clustering. The CD4 or CD8 phenotype of responding clones was assigned using the separately sequenced CD4+ and CD8+ repertoires. Using fastp trimming at Q25 and MiXCR clonotype assembly, TCRdb reanalyzed the public sequencing data and kept in-frame beta chains. Rows with one shared CDR3 protein collapse into an entry with the most common genes and DNA. The authors' filters were not applied to this entry. The sample has a few hundred thousand distinct CDR3 sequences on record, less than 25% of them singletons. The ten largest clones take up about 8.7% of the sample.

This sample was taken from a study of T-cell memory formation after mild COVID-19 (dated by TCRdb to the early 2020s). About the study as a whole: TCR sequence clusters from the two donors were largely donor specific. In two donors, T-cell clones that expanded and contracted after mild COVID-19 were tracked by sequencing TCRalpha and TCRbeta repertoires over time. The cohort was made up of two young adult volunteers, one female and one male, who were previously healthy. What the study reported, not specific to this receptor: Contracting CD4+ clones were found mainly in CM and EM memory subsets, while CD8+ clones were enriched in EMRA. Only a couple of mild cases were covered in the study, and larger cohorts including severe cases with pre-infection samples were considered necessary. Whether the second-wave clones peaking on day 37 were SARS-CoV-2 specific was not confirmed. Clones contracting from day 15 to 85 had balanced CD4/CD8 phenotypes, while a second wave expanding from day 15 to 37 was biased towards CD4+. Some responding clones were found in pre-infection memory, which suggests that pre-existing cross-reactive memory T cells took part in the SARS-CoV-2 response.

The CDR3 starts with the cysteine, ends with the phenylalanine, and has 14 residues. Just the 42-base CDR3 DNA is kept, in frame starting at base 1. V loses 5 bases of germline sequence and J loses 7 bases, and the interval between the two ends is 17 bases. Via the germline V gene, CDR1 is SGHTA and CDR2 FQGNSA. PBMCs were isolated by Ficoll-Paque density gradient centrifugation. The chain is encoded by TRBV7-2 joined to TRBJ2-5; TRBD2 might be the D gene, on 6 matching bases. The specimen was PBMCs or a T cell subset sorted from them (not recorded which). This clonotype originated in an adult woman who had mild COVID-19 (a few samples of this study predate the infection). The sample titles of this study are shuffled in the database, so cell type and time point are left out; the donor was told from shared clones. The DNA reads as follows: TGTGCCAGCAGCCTCCGTGAGGCGGGACCGACCCAGTACTTC. It encodes CASSLREAGPTQYF.